Listed below are T cell receptor beta chains from one sample, sequenced in a study of T cell responses to AZD1222 COVID-19 vaccine. Some clones are missing from TCRdb's copy, which holds only in-frame ones; the method was immunoSEQ multiplex PCR. The data show some 70,000 clones, 65% to 90% seen once. The source was peripheral blood, collected on day 0 of AZD1222 vaccination. The receptors originated from an adult in good health. Both conserved end residues are part of each CDR3. Fields, in order: J gene, V gene, CDR3 protein.

>TRBJ2-2|TRBV7-9
CATTPPTGGTNTGELFF
>TRBJ2-7|TRBV19
CASSIAGTLNEQYF
>TRBJ2-1|TRBV7-3
CASSPPVGEQFF
>TRBJ2-1|TRBV5-4
CASSTLVPDDPFF
>TRBJ2-2|TRBV7-9
CASSPSPGELFF
>TRBJ2-7|TRBV7-7
CASSLEDGQNYEQYF
>TRBJ1-6|TRBV6-5
CASRGAYNSPLHF
>TRBJ2-2|TRBV28
CASSLGLARTGELFF
>TRBJ1-4|TRBV6-1
CASSERVGRAREKLFF
>TRBJ1-6|TRBV9
CASSESGTAYSPLHF